This TCR beta chain was recovered during a study of cytomegalovirus exposure and HLA in healthy donors. It was with 60 Vbeta and 13 Jbeta primers that the PCR ran. Data came from immunoSEQ multiplex PCR; TCRdb stores just in-frame clones and leaves some out. The sample includes about 180,000 clones, over 65% seen only once; the top ten take around 1.6%. Trimming removed 0 bases from V and 9 bases from J; junction bases left unmatched: 4. Looked up from germline, CDR1 is SGDLS and CDR2 is YYNGEE. CDR3 length: 15 residues. This clone occurred once. Sequenced sample: PBMCs. The chain joins TRBV9 to TRBJ1-6; 9 nucleotides match TRBD1. The receptor was isolated from a man in his late teens or twenties in good health and CMV-seronegative. This CDR3 reads CASSVATGQGSPLHF. The CDR3 coding sequence is TGTGCCAGCAGCGTAGCCACGGGACAGGGTTCACCCCTCCACTTT.